The next 5 T cell receptor beta chains were all read from a single sample in a study of blood T cells in healthy people across ages (dated by TCRdb to the mid-2010s). The library was obtained by 5' RACE. Sequencing instrument: Illumina HiSeq 2500. A second PCR of about 7 to 12 cycles was performed with a sample-barcoded 5' primer and a J-beta primer mix. TCRdb reprocessed the public reads (quality trimming at Q25 with fastp, clone calling with MiXCR) and kept in-frame beta chains. Identical CDR3 protein sequences are pooled into one entry, listed with their most common genes and DNA. The sample yields hundreds of thousands of distinct CDR3 sequences; around 21% were counted once. The ten largest clones represent around 3.4% of the sample. The sample consisted of blood. These receptors were collected from a man between 65 and 79 years old in good health.

V usage is TRBV7-2 and J usage is TRBJ2-5; D is unresolved. Trimming cost V 1 base and J 3 bases, with 9 bases left between them. This CDR3 has 14 residues. In germline, CDR1 is SGHTA, CDR2 FQGNSA. CDR3 sequence: CASSLGALKETQYF. CDR3 bases: TGTGCCAGCAGCTTAGGTGCCCTCAAAGAGACCCAGTACTTC.

V gene TRBV6-6 combines with J gene TRBJ1-1; no definite D call. Germline CDR1 and CDR2: MNHNY and SVGAGI (reference sequence). The CDR3 loop spans 14 amino acids. The germline V and J ends were trimmed by 2 bases and 3 bases, with 10 bases remaining between them. The CDR3 nucleotides read TGTGCCAGCAGTTACAGGGAAGAGGACACTGAAGCTTTCTTT. Residues: CASSYREEDTEAFF.

This clonotype was recorded a few times. The rearrangement uses TRBV25-1 and TRBJ2-3; D may correspond to TRBD1 or TRBD2 (5 bases each). In germline, CDR1 is MGHDK, CDR2 SYGVNS. CDR3 size: 16 residues. The V and J ends lost 0 bases and 3 bases respectively, with 13 bases between them. CDR3 nucleotides: TGTGCCAGCAGTGAATACTCGGGGCAGGGAACAGATACGCAGTATTTT. Protein product: CASSEYSGQGTDTQYF.

The genes are TRBV5-6 and TRBJ1-1, with D unresolved. V was trimmed by 5 bases and J by 5 bases, leaving 22 bases between them. This CDR3 has 16 residues. CDR1 SGHDT and CDR2 YYEEEE come from the germline V gene. The CDR3 DNA sequence: TGTGCCAGCAGTCCAAGGAGGTGGGGTGAAGCAACTGAAGCTTTCTTT. Residues: CASSPRRWGEATEAFF.

The chain carries TRBV20-1 and TRBJ2-3, with D perhaps matching TRBD2 (6 bases). Trimming left V 5 bases short and J 2 bases short, with 14 bases between. This CDR3 is built from 14 residues. Germline lookup yields CDR1 DFQATT and CDR2 SNEGSKA (reference sequence). CDR3 nucleotides: TGCAGTGCTGGCCCCGGGGGTGCCACAGATACGCAGTATTTT. Encoded protein: CSAGPGGATDTQYF.